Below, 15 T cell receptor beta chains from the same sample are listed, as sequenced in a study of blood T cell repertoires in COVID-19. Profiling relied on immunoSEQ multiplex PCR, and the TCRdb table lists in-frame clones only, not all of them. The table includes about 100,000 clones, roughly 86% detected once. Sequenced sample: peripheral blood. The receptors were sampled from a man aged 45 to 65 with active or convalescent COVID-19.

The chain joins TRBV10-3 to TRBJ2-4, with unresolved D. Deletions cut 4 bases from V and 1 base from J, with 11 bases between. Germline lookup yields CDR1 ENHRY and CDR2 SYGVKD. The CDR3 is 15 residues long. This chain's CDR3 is CAISAGDAAKNIQYF. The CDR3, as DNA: TGTGCCATCAGTGCCGGTGATGCGGCCAAAAACATTCAGTACTTC.

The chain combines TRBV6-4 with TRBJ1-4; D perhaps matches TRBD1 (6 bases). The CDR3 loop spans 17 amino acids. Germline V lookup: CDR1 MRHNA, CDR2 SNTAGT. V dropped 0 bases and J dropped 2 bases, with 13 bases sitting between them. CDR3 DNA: TGTGCCAGCAGTGACTCGAAGGGGGTGGAGACTAATGAAAAACTGTTTTTT. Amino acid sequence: CASSDSKGVETNEKLFF.

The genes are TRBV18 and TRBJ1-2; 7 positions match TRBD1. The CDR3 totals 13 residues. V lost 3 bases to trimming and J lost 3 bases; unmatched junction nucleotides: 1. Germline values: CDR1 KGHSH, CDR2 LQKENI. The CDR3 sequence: CASSPGTDYGYTF. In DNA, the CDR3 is TGTGCCAGCTCACCCGGGACAGACTATGGCTACACCTTC.

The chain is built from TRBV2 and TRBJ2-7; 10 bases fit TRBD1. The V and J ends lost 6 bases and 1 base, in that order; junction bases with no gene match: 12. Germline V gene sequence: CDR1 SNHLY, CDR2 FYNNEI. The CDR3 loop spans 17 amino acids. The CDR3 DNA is TGTGCCAGCAGCGACCCCGGACAGGGGGTTATATCCTACGAGCAGTACGTC. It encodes CASSDPGQGVISYEQYV.

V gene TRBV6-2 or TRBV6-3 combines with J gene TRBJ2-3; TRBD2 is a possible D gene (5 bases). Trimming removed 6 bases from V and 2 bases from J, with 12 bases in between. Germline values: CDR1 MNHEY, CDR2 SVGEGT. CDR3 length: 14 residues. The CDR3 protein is CASSPGVNTDTQYF. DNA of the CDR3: TGTGCCAGCAGCCCCGGGGTGAACACAGATACGCAGTATTTT.

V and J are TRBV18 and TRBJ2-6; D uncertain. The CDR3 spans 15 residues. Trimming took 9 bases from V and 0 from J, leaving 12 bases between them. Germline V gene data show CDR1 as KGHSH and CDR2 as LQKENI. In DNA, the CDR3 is TGTGCCAGTACTCTGCTCTCCTCTGGGGCCAACGTCCTGACTTTC. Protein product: CASTLLSSGANVLTF.

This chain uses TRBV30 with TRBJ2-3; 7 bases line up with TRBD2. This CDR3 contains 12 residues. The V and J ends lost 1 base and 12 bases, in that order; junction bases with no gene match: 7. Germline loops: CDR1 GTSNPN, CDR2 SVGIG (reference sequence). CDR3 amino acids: CAWSGRGGSQYF. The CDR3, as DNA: TGTGCCTGGAGTGGCCGCGGGGGATCACAGTATTTT.

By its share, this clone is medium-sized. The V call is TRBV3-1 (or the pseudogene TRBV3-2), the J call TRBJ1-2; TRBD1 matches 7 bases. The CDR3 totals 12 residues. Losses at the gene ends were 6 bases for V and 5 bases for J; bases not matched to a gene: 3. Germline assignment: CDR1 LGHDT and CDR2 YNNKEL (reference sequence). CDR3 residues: CASRRQGYGYTF. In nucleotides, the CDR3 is TGTGCCAGCAGGCGACAGGGATATGGCTACACCTTC.

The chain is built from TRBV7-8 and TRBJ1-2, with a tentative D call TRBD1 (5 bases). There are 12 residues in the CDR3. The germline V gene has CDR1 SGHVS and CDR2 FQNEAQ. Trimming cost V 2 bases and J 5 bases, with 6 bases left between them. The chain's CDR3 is CASSLRGYGYTF. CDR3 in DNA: TGTGCCAGCAGCTTAAGGGGATATGGCTACACCTTC.

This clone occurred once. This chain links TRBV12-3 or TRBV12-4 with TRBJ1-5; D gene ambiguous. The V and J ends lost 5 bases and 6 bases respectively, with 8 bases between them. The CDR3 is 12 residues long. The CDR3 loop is CASSPGSQPQHF. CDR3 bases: TGTGCCAGCAGTCCCGGTAGTCAGCCCCAGCATTTT.

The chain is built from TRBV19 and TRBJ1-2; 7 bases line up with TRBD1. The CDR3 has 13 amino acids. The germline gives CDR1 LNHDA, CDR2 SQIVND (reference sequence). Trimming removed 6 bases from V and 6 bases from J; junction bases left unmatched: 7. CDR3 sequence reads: CASRRDREDGYTF. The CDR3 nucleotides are TGTGCCAGTAGGCGGGACAGAGAGGATGGCTACACCTTC.

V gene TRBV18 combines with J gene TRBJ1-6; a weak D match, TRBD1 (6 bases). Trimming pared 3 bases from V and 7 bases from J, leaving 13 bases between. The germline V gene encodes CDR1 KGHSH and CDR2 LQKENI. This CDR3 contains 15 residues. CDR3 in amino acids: CASSPDGQGNSPLHF. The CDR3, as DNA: TGTGCCAGCTCACCCGATGGCCAGGGGAATTCACCCCTCCACTTT.

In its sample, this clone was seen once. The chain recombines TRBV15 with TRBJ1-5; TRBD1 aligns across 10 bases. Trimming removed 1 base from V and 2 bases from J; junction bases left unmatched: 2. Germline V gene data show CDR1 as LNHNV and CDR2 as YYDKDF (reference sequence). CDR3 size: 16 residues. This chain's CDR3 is CATSRGDRGGNQPQHF. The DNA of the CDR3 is TGTGCCACCAGCAGAGGGGACAGGGGAGGCAATCAGCCCCAGCATTTT.

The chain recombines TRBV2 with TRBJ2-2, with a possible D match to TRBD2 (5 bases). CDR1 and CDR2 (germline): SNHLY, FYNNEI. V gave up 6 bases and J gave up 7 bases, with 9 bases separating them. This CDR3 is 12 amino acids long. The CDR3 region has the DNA TGTGCCAGCAGCCTCGGGGTCGGGGAGCTGTTTTTT. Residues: CASSLGVGELFF.

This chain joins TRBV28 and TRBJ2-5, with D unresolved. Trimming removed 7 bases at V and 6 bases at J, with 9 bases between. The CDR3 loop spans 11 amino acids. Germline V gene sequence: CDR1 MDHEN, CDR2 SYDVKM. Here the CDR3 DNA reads TGTGCCAGCAACTATTTGAAGACCCAGTACTTC. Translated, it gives CASNYLKTQYF.